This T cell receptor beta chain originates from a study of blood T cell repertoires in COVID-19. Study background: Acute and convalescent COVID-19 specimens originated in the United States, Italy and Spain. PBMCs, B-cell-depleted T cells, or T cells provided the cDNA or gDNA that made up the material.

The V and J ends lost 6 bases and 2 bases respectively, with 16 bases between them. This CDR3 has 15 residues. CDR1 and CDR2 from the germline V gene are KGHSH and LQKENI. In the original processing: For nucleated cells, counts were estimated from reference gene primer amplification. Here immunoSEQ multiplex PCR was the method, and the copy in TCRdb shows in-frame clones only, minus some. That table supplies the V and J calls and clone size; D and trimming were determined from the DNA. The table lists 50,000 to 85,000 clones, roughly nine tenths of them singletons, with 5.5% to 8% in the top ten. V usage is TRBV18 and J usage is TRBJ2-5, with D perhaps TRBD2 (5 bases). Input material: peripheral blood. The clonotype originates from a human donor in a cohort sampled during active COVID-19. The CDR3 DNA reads TGTGCCAGCTCGCAAGGACCGGGATTTCAAGAGACCCAGTACTTC. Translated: CASSQGPGFQETQYF.